This T cell receptor beta chain emerged from a study of CD8+CD57+ T cells in acquired aplastic anemia. At the level of the study: Sorted CD4+ and CD8+ cells gave an average of about 3 ug of DNA.

Researchers used genomic DNA as the template to profile TCR beta VDJ and CDR3. MiXCR, run by TCRdb on the reads, gives a single entry per CDR3 protein. The sample has more than 150,000 distinct CDR3 sequences, around half seen once. Findings of the study overall: Significant differences in CD8+ Simpson's diversity were not observed between patients and controls.

Worth noting for this clonotype: Its antigen is still unknown.

The V and J ends lost 1 base and 7 bases respectively, with 16 bases between them. Germline CDR1 and CDR2: LNHNV and YYDKDF (reference sequence). The CDR3 is made up of 15 amino acids. All patients picked for sequencing had shown, by flow cytometry, an expansion of CD8+CD57+ cells. Severe acquired aplastic anemia was present in all patients. Among the patients, none had received any therapy at the time of blood sampling. This TCR came from a human donor with aplastic anemia. Material for sequencing was sorted CD4+, CD8+, or CD8+CD57+ T cells (not recorded which) from PBMCs. The chain links TRBV15 to TRBJ1-2, with a possible D match to TRBD1 (6 bases). The CDR3 here is CATSRGGRTEVGYTF. In nucleotides, the CDR3 is TGTGCCACCAGCAGAGGGGGGAGGACAGAGGTTGGCTACACCTTC.